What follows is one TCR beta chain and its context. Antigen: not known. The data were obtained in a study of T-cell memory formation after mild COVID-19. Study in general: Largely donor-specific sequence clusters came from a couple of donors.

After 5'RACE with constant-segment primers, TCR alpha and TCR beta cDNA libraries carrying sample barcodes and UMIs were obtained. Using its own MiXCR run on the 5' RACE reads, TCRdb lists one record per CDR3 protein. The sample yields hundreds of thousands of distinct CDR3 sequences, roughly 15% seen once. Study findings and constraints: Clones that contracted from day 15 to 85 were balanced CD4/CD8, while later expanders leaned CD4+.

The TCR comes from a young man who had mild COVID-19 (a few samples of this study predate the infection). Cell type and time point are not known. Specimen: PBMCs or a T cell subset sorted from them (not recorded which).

The CDR3 spells CASSKLAGGRREQFF. DNA for the CDR3: TGTGCCAGCAGTAAACTAGCGGGGGGGCGGAGGGAGCAGTTCTTC. The chain has TRBV3-1 and TRBJ2-1, with TRBD2 matching over 13 bases. Germline CDR1 and CDR2: LGHDT and YNNKEL (reference sequence). Losses at the gene ends were 6 bases for V and 10 bases for J; bases not matched to a gene: 9. CDR3 size: 15 residues.